The 3 T cell receptor beta chains reported below all come from one sample, sequenced in a study of cytomegalovirus exposure and HLA in healthy donors. The primer mix had 60 Vbeta and 13 Jbeta primers. Measured with immunoSEQ multiplex PCR; TCRdb has only the in-frame clones, and not every one. The sample shows 66,000 or so clones, around 90% of them seen only once. The sequencing input was PBMCs. These receptors were taken from a man in his thirties or forties in good health and CMV-seropositive.

This clone is a singleton in its sample. This sequence joins TRBV5-8 and TRBJ2-5; TRBD1 matches at 7 bases. After removal of 4 bases from V and 4 bases from J, the junction contained 4 bases not matched to a gene. Germline loops: CDR1 SGHTS, CDR2 YDEGEE. CDR3 length: 13 residues. The CDR3, as DNA: TGTGCCAGCAGCCGCGACAGGGTAGAGACCCAGTACTTC. The encoded protein is CASSRDRVETQYF.

This clone was seen a few times. The V gene is TRBV6-1, the J gene TRBJ1-5; 9 bases line up with TRBD1. The CDR3 sequence is 13 residues long. V shed 6 bases and J 7 bases; nucleotides not matched to a gene: 4. In germline, CDR1 is MNHNS, CDR2 SASEGT. The CDR3 nucleotides read TGTGCCAGCAGAAGACAGGGGGGCCAGCCCCAGCATTTT. It encodes CASRRQGGQPQHF.

As concerns this clone: One end of the junction varies from germline; a read error may be responsible. The CDR3 DNA reads as TGTGCCAGCAGCTCCCTACAGACAGGTCCGCCGGACTTC. This gives the protein CASSSLQTGPPDF. The chain recombines TRBV7-9 with TRBJ2-7, with D possibly being TRBD1 (6 bases). The CDR3 is 13 amino acids. In germline, CDR1 is SEHNR, CDR2 FQNEAQ (reference sequence).